A selection of T cell receptor beta chains follows, all from one sample in a study of blood T cells in healthy people across ages. MiXCR was run by TCRdb on the 5' RACE reads, yielding one entry per CDR3 protein. The repertoire consists of around 750,000 distinct CDR3 sequences, with roughly 50% occurring once and the leading ten covering 41%. Sample: blood. Every receptor here comes from a man aged 80 or over in good health. CDR3s include the opening cysteine and the closing phenylalanine or tryptophan. The D gene is left open where the match is weak. Clone size is given for some rows only: seen once, a few or many times, or a class if the clone is expanded.

cdr3_aa cdr3_nt v_call clone_size d_call j_call
CSGGQGAETQYF TGCAGCGGAGGTCAGGGGGCGGAGACCCAGTACTTC TRBV29-1 few TRBD1 TRBJ2-5
CASSETPRDAYF TGTGCCAGCAGTGAAACCCCCAGAGACGCGTATTTT TRBV6-1 . . TRBJ2-3
CASSPTTVSSYEQYF TGTGCCAGCTCACCTACGACGGTGAGCTCCTACGAGCAGTACTTC TRBV18 . . TRBJ2-7
CASSETWTYGYTF TGTGCCAGCAGTGAGACCTGGACTTATGGCTACACCTTC TRBV2 . . TRBJ1-2
CASSQSLSENSPLHF TGTGCCAGCAGCCAATCTCTCTCAGAAAATTCACCCCTCCACTTT TRBV4-2 . . TRBJ1-6
CASSGRTPGEGKLFF TGTGCCAGCAGCGGTAGGACCCCCGGAGAAGGAAAACTGTTTTTT TRBV7-9 . . TRBJ1-4
CASSLVGQPSYNEQFF TGTGCCAGCAGCTTAGTTGGGCAGCCCTCCTACAATGAGCAGTTCTTC TRBV7-2 . . TRBJ2-1
CSASPDRVYGYTF TGCAGTGCTTCACCTGACAGAGTCTATGGCTACACCTTC TRBV20-1 . . TRBJ1-2
CASSLMGARNEQYF TGTGCCAGCAGTTTAATGGGGGCGAGGAACGAGCAGTACTTC TRBV28 once . TRBJ2-7
CTRDVGRHNEQFF TGTACCAGAGACGTGGGGAGACACAATGAGCAGTTCTTC TRBV27 . . TRBJ2-1
CSATPSWSRTALANYGYTF TGCAGTGCTACCCCTTCCTGGAGCAGGACAGCCCTCGCCAACTATGGTTACACCTTC TRBV20-1 . . TRBJ1-2
CASSLGQALQGGIQYF TGTGCCAGCAGCTTAGGACAGGCCCTACAAGGGGGCATTCAGTACTTC TRBV7-2 . . TRBJ2-4
CASTPWSPGTKNIQYF TGCGCCAGCACCCCGTGGTCCCCAGGCACCAAAAACATTCAGTACTTC TRBV5-1 . . TRBJ2-4
CSARWADNEKLFF TGCAGTGCTAGATGGGCAGACAATGAAAAACTGTTTTTT TRBV20-1 few . TRBJ1-4
CAISAASGIYEQYF TGTGCCATCAGTGCGGCTAGCGGGATCTACGAGCAGTACTTC TRBV10-3 . TRBD2 TRBJ2-7
CASSPSAGGGGEQFF TGTGCCAGCTCACCATCGGCGGGAGGAGGTGGTGAGCAGTTCTTC TRBV18 . TRBD2 TRBJ2-1
CASSRISSVGYQPQHF TGTGCCAGCAGCCGAATTAGCTCGGTCGGGTATCAGCCCCAGCATTTT TRBV28 . . TRBJ1-5
CATSNSESSYEQYF TGTGCCACCAGCAACTCAGAGAGCTCCTACGAGCAGTACTTC TRBV15 . . TRBJ2-7
CASSPSKGGLLSGANVLTF TGTGCCAGCAGCCCCTCTAAGGGGGGACTCCTCTCTGGGGCCAACGTCCTGACTTTC TRBV4-2 few . TRBJ2-6
CSGKGRERTGELFF TGCAGCGGAAAGGGCAGGGAAAGGACCGGGGAGCTGTTTTTT TRBV29-1 . . TRBJ2-2
CASRSSGSPYEQYF TGTGCCAGCAGATCTAGCGGGAGCCCCTACGAGCAGTACTTC TRBV7-9 few TRBD2 TRBJ2-7
CSANPSDRGNQPQHF TGCAGTGCTAACCCCAGCGACAGGGGTAATCAGCCCCAGCATTTT TRBV20-1 . TRBD1 TRBJ1-5
CASTSPGGGGQPQHF TGTGCCAGCACCAGCCCGGGGGGAGGAGGGCAGCCCCAGCATTTT TRBV6-6 . . TRBJ1-5
CASSLGGFDQPQHF TGTGCCAGCAGTTTAGGAGGGTTTGATCAGCCCCAGCATTTT TRBV27 once . TRBJ1-5
CASSDNGQGPYEQYF TGTGCCAGCAGTGATAACGGACAGGGGCCCTACGAGCAGTACTTC TRBV2 . TRBD1 TRBJ2-7
CASSPTGGTNYGYTF TGTGCCAGCAGCCCGACAGGCGGAACTAACTATGGCTACACCTTC TRBV11-2 . . TRBJ1-2
CASSFPGEQYF TGTGCCAGCAGTTTCCCGGGGGAGCAGTACTTC TRBV11-2 . . TRBJ2-7
CASSVLTSGANVLTF TGTGCCAGCAGCGTACTGACCTCTGGGGCCAACGTCCTGACTTTC TRBV9 . . TRBJ2-6
CASSFRTAYNEQFF TGTGCCAGCAGTTTTAGGACAGCCTACAATGAGCAGTTCTTC TRBV7-2 many . TRBJ2-1
CASSAGRVEETQYF TGCGCCAGCAGCGCGGGACGTGTCGAAGAGACCCAGTACTTC TRBV5-1 few . TRBJ2-5
CASSYRRGFQETQYF TGTGCCAGCAGTTACCGCCGGGGCTTTCAAGAGACCCAGTACTTC TRBV28 . . TRBJ2-5
CSASTVGAYNEQFF TGCAGTGCTAGCACCGTGGGGGCTTACAATGAGCAGTTCTTT TRBV20-1 few . TRBJ2-1
CATSDPGLAGHSYNEQFF TGTGCCACCAGTGACCCGGGACTAGCGGGCCACTCCTACAATGAGCAGTTCTTC TRBV24-1 . TRBD2 TRBJ2-1
CSVEISTGWGPDTQYF TGCAGCGTTGAAATTTCTACAGGGTGGGGCCCAGATACGCAGTATTTT TRBV29-1 . . TRBJ2-3
CASSLGQGGWNEQFF TGTGCCAGCAGCTTGGGACAGGGGGGATGGAATGAGCAGTTCTTC TRBV5-4 . TRBD1 TRBJ2-1
CSATGEFSIDTQYF TGCAGCGCAACGGGGGAGTTTAGTATAGATACGCAGTATTTT TRBV29-1 . . TRBJ2-3